This is a list of T cell receptor beta chains from one sample in a study of T-cell reconstitution after alpha-beta-depleted transplantation in children. TCRdb processed the PCR reads anew with MiXCR; each CDR3 protein has one entry. Among approximately 980,000 distinct CDR3 sequences listed, about 31% were seen once. The material was PBMCs, mostly from graft donor cells, obtained 360 days after TCRalphabeta/CD19-depleted stem cell transplant. The receptors shown here come from a boy less than two years old who had a stem cell transplant for SCID, so the T cells may come from the graft donor. Each CDR3 is given with its conserved first and last residue. The order of the fields is clone size, D gene, V gene, J gene, CDR3 DNA, CDR3 protein. A D gene is named only where the DNA matches it firmly. Clone size appears in some rows only: once, few, many, or a class for an expanded clone.

few	.	TRBV6-1	TRBJ1-4	TGTGCCAGTTGTCCGGGACCTGGGCAGGAAAAACTGTTTTTT	CASCPGPGQEKLFF
few	.	TRBV5-1	TRBJ2-2	TGCGCCAGCACAGCGGGCTACACAGGGGAGCTGTTTTTT	CASTAGYTGELFF
few	.	TRBV7-2	TRBJ2-3	TGTGCCAGCAGCTTTCAGGGGTATACAGTAGATACGCAGTATTTT	CASSFQGYTVDTQYF
.	TRBD2	TRBV20-1	TRBJ2-7	TGCAGTGCCACGACTAGCGGGGGGGACGAGCAGTACTTC	CSATTSGGDEQYF
.	.	TRBV2	TRBJ2-5	TGTGCCAGCCCGATGGGGAGTTACCCGGAGACCCAGTACTTC	CASPMGSYPETQYF
few	.	TRBV28	TRBJ2-2	TGTGCCAGCAGTTTAGCCGGGACCGCTAAGGCCGGGGAGCTGTTTTTT	CASSLAGTAKAGELFF
.	.	TRBV12-3/TRBV12-4	TRBJ1-4	TGTGCCAGCAGTTTACCTTCCGGAAGGGGAAATGGGAAACTGTTTTTT	CASSLPSGRGNGKLFF
.	.	TRBV12-3/TRBV12-4	TRBJ1-5	TGTGCCAGCAGTTTGTTGGGAACGGGTCAGCCCCAGCATTTT	CASSLLGTGQPQHF
.	TRBD1	TRBV6-1	TRBJ2-4	TGTGCCAGCGAGGGACAGGGAGGCAAAAACATTCAGTACTTC	CASEGQGGKNIQYF
.	.	TRBV20-1	TRBJ2-3	TGCAGTGCTAGAGAGGGGGGTGGTACAGATACGCAGTATTTT	CSAREGGGTDTQYF
.	.	TRBV20-1	TRBJ2-6	TGCAGTGCTAGAGATGGGCAGGGCCGCGTCGCAGGGGCCAACGTCCTGACTTTC	CSARDGQGRVAGANVLTF
.	.	TRBV7-2	TRBJ2-3	TGTGCCAGCAGTCGTATGGGTAGCCGCACAGATACGCAGTATTTT	CASSRMGSRTDTQYF
few	.	TRBV4-2	TRBJ2-5	TGTGCCAGCAGCCAGGGGGATTGGAGTCAAGAGACCCAGTACTTC	CASSQGDWSQETQYF